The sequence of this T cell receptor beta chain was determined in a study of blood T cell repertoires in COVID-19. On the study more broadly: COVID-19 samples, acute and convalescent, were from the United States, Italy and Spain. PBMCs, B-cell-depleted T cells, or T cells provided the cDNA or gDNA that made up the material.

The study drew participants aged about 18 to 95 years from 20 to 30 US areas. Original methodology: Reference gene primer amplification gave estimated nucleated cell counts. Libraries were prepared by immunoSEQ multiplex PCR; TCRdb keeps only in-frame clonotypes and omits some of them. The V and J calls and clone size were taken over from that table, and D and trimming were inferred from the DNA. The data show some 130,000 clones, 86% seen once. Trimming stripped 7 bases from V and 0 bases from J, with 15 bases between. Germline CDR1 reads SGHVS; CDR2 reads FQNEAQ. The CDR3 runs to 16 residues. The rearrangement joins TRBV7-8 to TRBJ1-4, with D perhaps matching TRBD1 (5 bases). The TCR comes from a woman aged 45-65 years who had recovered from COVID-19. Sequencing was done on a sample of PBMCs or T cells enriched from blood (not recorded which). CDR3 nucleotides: TGTGCCAGCACCCAAACAGGCCCTGCAACTAATGAAAAACTGTTTTTT. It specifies CASTQTGPATNEKLFF.